These 4 T cell receptor beta chains were sequenced from one sample in a study of OX40 agonist ivuxolimab in advanced cancers. The receptor library was made with the immunoSEQ multiplex PCR assay. Here the immuneACCESS table is served through TCRdb, limited to in-frame sequences with V and J called. Missing clones are a known gap in these copies; in checked studies unresolved V genes cover under half, and the rest lacks a known reason. This sample is represented by approximately 60,000 clones; over 80% of them were singletons. The top ten clones comprise around 25% of the sample. The input for sequencing was CD4+ or CD8+ T cells sorted from blood, taken in a trial of the OX40 agonist ivuxolimab. These TCRs come from an adult with an advanced solid tumor such as melanoma, head and neck, liver or kidney cancer.

The V and J genes are TRBV5-6 and TRBJ2-5; 10 bases agree with TRBD1. This CDR3 has 15 amino acids. Trimming at V came to 4 bases and at J to 1 base, leaving 4 bases not matched to a gene. Germline lookup yields CDR1 SGHDT and CDR2 YYEEEE. The CDR3 DNA sequence: TGTGCCAGCAGCCAGACAGGGGGCGGCCAAGAGACCCAGTACTTC. Amino acid sequence: CASSQTGGGQETQYF.

The chain is built from TRBV5-6 and TRBJ2-1, with a weak D call TRBD2 (5 bases). Trimming took 0 bases from V and 8 from J, leaving 12 bases between them. Germline CDR1 reads SGHDT; CDR2 reads YYEEEE. The CDR3 totals 14 residues. The CDR3 DNA reads TGTGCCAGCAGCTTGGGGGTAGCGCTCGATGAGCAGTTCTTC. This codes for CASSLGVALDEQFF.

This clone was seen a single time. Here the CDR3 reads CASGTTGELFF. In nucleotides, the CDR3 is TGTGCCAGTGGAACAACCGGGGAGCTGTTTTTT. V and J are TRBV27 and TRBJ2-2; D is uncertain. The CDR3 covers 11 residues. Germline CDR1 reads MNHEY; CDR2 reads SMNVEV (reference sequence). V dropped 9 bases and J dropped 5 bases, with 7 bases sitting between them.

In its sample, this clone was seen a few times. This chain connects TRBV6-1 to TRBJ1-2, with D perhaps TRBD1 (5 bases). The length of the CDR3 is 14 residues. V was shortened by 4 bases and J by 4 bases, with 13 bases between the two germline ends. The germline V gene encodes CDR1 MNHNS and CDR2 SASEGT. The CDR3 DNA reads as TGTGCCAGCAGTGTTGAGGGGTGGTCCTATGGCTACACCTTC. Residues: CASSVEGWSYGYTF.